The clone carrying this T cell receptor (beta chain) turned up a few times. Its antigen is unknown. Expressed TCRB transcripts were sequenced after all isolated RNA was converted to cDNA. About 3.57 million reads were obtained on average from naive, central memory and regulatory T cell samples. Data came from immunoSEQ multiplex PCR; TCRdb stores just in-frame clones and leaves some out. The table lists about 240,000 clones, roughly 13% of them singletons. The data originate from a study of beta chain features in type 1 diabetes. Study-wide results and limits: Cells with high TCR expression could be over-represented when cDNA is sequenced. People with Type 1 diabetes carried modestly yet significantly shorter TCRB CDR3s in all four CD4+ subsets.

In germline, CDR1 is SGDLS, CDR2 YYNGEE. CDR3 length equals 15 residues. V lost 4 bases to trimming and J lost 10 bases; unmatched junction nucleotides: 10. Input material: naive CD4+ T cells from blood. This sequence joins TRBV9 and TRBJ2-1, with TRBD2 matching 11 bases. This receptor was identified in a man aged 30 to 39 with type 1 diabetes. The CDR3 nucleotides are TGTGCCAGCAGCATCAGGGGCCTAGCGGGGGGAGAGCAGTTCTTC. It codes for CASSIRGLAGGEQFF.